This T cell receptor beta chain was identified during a study of T cells in Graves' hyperthyroidism and ophthalmopathy. Looking at the study overall: Blood from the periphery was taken at initial diagnosis, before any treatment.

Regions amplified from RNA transcripts were the TCR beta CDR3 regions. TCR CDR3 regions were first amplified by RT-PCR with HTBI primers. TCRdb re-analysed the multiplex PCR reads in MiXCR, keeping a single row per CDR3 protein. This table has under 300,000 distinct CDR3 sequences, approximately 12% appearing once. Sequencing was done on a sample of blood. This sequence was found in a woman aged 25-40 years with Graves' hyperthyroidism that later progressed to Graves' ophthalmopathy.

CDR3 protein: CASSLVTHQPQHF. DNA for the CDR3: TGTGCCAGCAGTTTAGTTACCCATCAGCCCCAGCATTTT. V usage is TRBV28 and J usage is TRBJ1-5; no reliable D call. V lost 2 bases to trimming and J lost 5 bases, with 7 bases between them. The CDR3 spans 13 residues. Germline V gives CDR1 MDHEN, CDR2 SYDVKM.